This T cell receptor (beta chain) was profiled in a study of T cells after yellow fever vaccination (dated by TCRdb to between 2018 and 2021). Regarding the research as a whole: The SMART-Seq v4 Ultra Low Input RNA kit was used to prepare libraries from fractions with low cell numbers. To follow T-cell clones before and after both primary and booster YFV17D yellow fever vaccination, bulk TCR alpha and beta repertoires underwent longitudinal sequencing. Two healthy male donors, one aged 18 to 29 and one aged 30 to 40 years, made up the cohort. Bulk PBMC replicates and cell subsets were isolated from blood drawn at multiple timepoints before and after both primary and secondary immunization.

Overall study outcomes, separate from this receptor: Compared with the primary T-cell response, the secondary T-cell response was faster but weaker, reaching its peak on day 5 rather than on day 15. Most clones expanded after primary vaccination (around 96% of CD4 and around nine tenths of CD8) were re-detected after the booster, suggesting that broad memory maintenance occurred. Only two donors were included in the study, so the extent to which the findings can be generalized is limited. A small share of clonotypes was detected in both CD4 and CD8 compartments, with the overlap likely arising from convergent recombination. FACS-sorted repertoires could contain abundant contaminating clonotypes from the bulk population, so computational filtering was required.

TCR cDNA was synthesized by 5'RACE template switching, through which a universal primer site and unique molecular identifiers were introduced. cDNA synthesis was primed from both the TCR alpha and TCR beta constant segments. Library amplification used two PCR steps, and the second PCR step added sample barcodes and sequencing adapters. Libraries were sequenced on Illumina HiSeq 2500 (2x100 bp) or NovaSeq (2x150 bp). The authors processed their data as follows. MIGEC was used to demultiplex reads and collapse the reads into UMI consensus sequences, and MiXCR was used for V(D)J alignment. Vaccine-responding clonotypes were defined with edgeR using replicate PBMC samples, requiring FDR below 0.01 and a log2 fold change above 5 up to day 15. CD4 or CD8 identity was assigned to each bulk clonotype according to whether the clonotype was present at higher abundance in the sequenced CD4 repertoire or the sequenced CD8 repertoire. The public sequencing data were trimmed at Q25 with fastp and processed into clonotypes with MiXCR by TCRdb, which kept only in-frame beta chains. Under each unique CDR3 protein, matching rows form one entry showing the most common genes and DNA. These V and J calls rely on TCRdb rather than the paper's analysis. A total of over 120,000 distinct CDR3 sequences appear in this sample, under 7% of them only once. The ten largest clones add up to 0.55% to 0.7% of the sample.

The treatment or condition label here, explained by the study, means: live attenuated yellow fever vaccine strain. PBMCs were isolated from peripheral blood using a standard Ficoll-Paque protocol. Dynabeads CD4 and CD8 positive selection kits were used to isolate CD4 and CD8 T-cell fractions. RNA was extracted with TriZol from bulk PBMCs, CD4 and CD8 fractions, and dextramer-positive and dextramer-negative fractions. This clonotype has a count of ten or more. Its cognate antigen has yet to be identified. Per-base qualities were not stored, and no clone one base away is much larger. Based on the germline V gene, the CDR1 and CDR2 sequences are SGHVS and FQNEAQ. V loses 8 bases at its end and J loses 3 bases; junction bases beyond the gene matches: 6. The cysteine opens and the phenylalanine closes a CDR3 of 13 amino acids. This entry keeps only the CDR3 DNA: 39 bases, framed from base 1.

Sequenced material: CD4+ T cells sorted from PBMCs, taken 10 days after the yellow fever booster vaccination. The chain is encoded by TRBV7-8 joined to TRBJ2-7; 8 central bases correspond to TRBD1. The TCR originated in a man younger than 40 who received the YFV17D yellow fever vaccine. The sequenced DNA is TGTGCCAGCGGGGTGGGACAGGACTACGAGCAGTACTTC. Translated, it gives CASGVGQDYEQYF.